This TCR beta chain was identified in a study of radiotherapy plus CTLA-4 blockade in lung cancer. Looking at the study overall: Objective responses arose in approximately 20% of patients, and 25% to 40% experienced disease control.

A note on this clone: Antigen: not known.

Ipilimumab CTLA-4 blockade and focal radiation were given to patients with chemo-refractory metastatic non-small-cell lung cancer. Whole-study findings and limits: After treatment with radiotherapy plus ipilimumab, TCR clones that came from the tumor expanded in blood. Early clonal dynamics of blood T cells, together with interferon-beta, were reported as the best response predictor.

The V and J ends lost 5 bases and 7 bases, in that order; junction bases with no gene match: 6. Germline V lookup: CDR1 SNHLY, CDR2 FYNNEI. The CDR3 length is 13 residues. Here immunoSEQ multiplex PCR was the method, and the copy in TCRdb shows in-frame clones only, minus some. Of around 100,000 clones in the sample, 65% to 80% were seen once. This TCR derives from a human donor with non-small cell lung cancer who had a partial response to radiotherapy plus ipilimumab. Some clones in this sample may be carry-over from other donors' samples. Sequenced material: peripheral blood, taken from a patient treated with radiotherapy plus ipilimumab. The rearrangement joins TRBV2 to TRBJ1-2; 8 bases align to TRBD1. The CDR3 loop reads CASSPQGAGGYTF. DNA of the CDR3: TGTGCCAGCAGTCCCCAGGGGGCGGGTGGCTACACCTTC.